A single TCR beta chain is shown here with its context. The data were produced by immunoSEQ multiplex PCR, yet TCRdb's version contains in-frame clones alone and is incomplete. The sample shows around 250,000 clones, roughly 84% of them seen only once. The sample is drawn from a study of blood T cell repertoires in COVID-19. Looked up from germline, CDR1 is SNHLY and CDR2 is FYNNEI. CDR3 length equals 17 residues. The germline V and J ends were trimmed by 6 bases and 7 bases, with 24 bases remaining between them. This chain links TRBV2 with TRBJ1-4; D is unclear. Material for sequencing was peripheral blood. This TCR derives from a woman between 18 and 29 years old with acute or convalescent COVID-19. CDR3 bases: TGTGCCAGCAGATTTTACGTCGATGAGGGTCTGGGTGAAAAACTGTTTTTT. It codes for CASRFYVDEGLGEKLFF.